A selection of T cell receptor beta chains follows, all from one sample in a study of T cell repertoires in cytomegalovirus infection. TCRdb independently ran MiXCR on the reads; one entry per CDR3 protein. The sample lists about 680,000 distinct CDR3 sequences; 20% to 25% were seen once. Input material: CD8+ T cells from PBMCs. Receptor source: a human donor in good health (CMV status not recorded). Some clones in this sample may be carry-over from other donors' samples. The CDR3 runs from the conserved cysteine through the conserved F or W. A D gene is named only where the DNA matches it firmly. Clone size is given for some rows only: seen once, a few or many times, or a class if the clone is expanded.

abundance	d_gene	v_gene	j_gene	CDR3nt	CDR3aa
NA	TRBD2	TRBV20-1	TRBJ2-1	TGCAGTGCTCTGCTCGGGGGGGGCTACAAGATTGAGCAGTTCTTC	CSALLGGGYKIEQFF
NA	NA	TRBV27	TRBJ1-5	TGTGCCAGCAGTCTAAGACCTAATAGCAATCAGCCCCAGCATTTT	CASSLRPNSNQPQHF
few	NA	TRBV6-6	TRBJ1-3	TGTGCCAGCAGTCCCAGCCGAGAGTCTGGAAACACCATATATTTT	CASSPSRESGNTIYF
NA	NA	TRBV7-8	TRBJ1-2	TGTGCCAGCAGCTTAGCGGGCGTAGGGCACTATGGCTACACCTTC	CASSLAGVGHYGYTF
once	NA	TRBV7-6	TRBJ1-2	TGTGCCACCCCCCGACAGGCCGGCTATGGCTACACCTTC	CATPRQAGYGYTF
many	NA	TRBV28	TRBJ2-7	TGTGCCAGCAGTTTTAGAGGGGTCGAGCAGTACTTC	CASSFRGVEQYF
few	NA	TRBV4-2	TRBJ2-5	TGTGCCAGCAGCCAAGAAAGGGGGGCGCAGGAAGAGACCCAGTACTTC	CASSQERGAQEETQYF
few	NA	TRBV7-3	TRBJ2-2	TGTGCCAGCAGCCCCACCGCCGGGACTCTGAACACCGGGGAGCTGTTTTTT	CASSPTAGTLNTGELFF
NA	NA	TRBV2	TRBJ2-7	TGTGCCAGCAGTGACAGGGCCCCCAGGTGGACTAACTACGAGCAGTACTTC	CASSDRAPRWTNYEQYF
few	TRBD1	TRBV5-1	TRBJ2-1	TGCGCCAGCAGCACACCGTCGACAGGGGGCATGGTCTACAATGAGCAGTTCTTC	CASSTPSTGGMVYNEQFF
NA	TRBD2	TRBV9	TRBJ2-1	TGTGCCAGCAGCGTAGCTAGAGCGGGGGGATATGAGCAGTTCTTC	CASSVARAGGYEQFF
few	NA	TRBV29-1	TRBJ2-1	TGCAGCGTCAACAGGGGGGGCTCCTACAATGAGCAGTTCTTC	CSVNRGGSYNEQFF
NA	NA	TRBV7-9	TRBJ1-1	TGTGCCAGCAGCTTAGGAGGTGGAGTCGAAGCTTTCTTT	CASSLGGGVEAFF
many	TRBD2	TRBV7-6	TRBJ2-2	TGTGCCAGCAGCGGCATTAGCGGGGGGGTGTACACCGGGGAGCTGTTTTTT	CASSGISGGVYTGELFF
few	NA	TRBV9	TRBJ2-7	TGTGCCAGCAGCGTAAGGGTAGGGCACGAGCAGTACTTC	CASSVRVGHEQYF
NA	TRBD2	TRBV20-1	TRBJ2-1	TGCAGTGCTAGAGTACTAGCGGGGGACCTCGGCTCCTACAATGAGCAGTTCTTC	CSARVLAGDLGSYNEQFF
few	NA	TRBV10-3	TRBJ2-7	TGTGCCACCCTAGGCAGGGACACCTACGAGCAGTACTTC	CATLGRDTYEQYF
few	TRBD1	TRBV7-2	TRBJ2-5	TGTGCCAGCAGCTTAGGGGGGGGGGACAGGGGACCGCCGGCCGTTTGGTACCAAGAGACCCAGTACTTC	CASSLGGGDRGPPAVWYQETQYF
NA	TRBD1	TRBV18	TRBJ2-7	TGTGCCAGCTCACCCTGGACAGGGGATCTCTACGAGCAGTACTTC	CASSPWTGDLYEQYF
once	TRBD2	TRBV2	TRBJ2-1	TGTGCCAGCCATCGGACTAGCGGGGGGGCGAATGAGCAGTTCTTC	CASHRTSGGANEQFF
many	NA	TRBV6-2/TRBV6-3	TRBJ2-1	TGTGCCAGCAGTTACTCCGTGGGTGAGCAGTTCTTC	CASSYSVGEQFF
NA	NA	TRBV2	TRBJ2-3	TGTGCCAGCAGTTTACGACGGATTAGCACAGATACGCAGTATTTT	CASSLRRISTDTQYF
NA	TRBD2	TRBV12-3/TRBV12-4	TRBJ2-1	TGTGCCAGCAGTTGGAATCCAAGCGGGGGGCAGTTCTTC	CASSWNPSGGQFF
few	NA	TRBV7-9	TRBJ1-6	TGTGCCAGCAGCTCCCCACAGGGACGTTATTCACCCCTCCACTTT	CASSSPQGRYSPLHF
many	TRBD1	TRBV28	TRBJ2-7	TGTGCCAGCGGAGAGGACAGGGACGACGACGAGCAGTACTTC	CASGEDRDDDEQYF
NA	TRBD2	TRBV20-1	TRBJ2-6	TGCAGTGCCACCGGGACGGGGGGCTCTGGGGCCAACGTCCTGACTTTC	CSATGTGGSGANVLTF
NA	NA	TRBV12-3/TRBV12-4	TRBJ1-2	TGTGCCAGCAGTTTTGGGCAGGACTATGGCTACACCTTC	CASSFGQDYGYTF
NA	NA	TRBV7-6	TRBJ2-5	TGTACCAGCAGCTTATTTAAGGGGCCGGACCAAGAGACCCAGTACTTC	CTSSLFKGPDQETQYF
NA	NA	TRBV11-2	TRBJ1-2	TGTGCCAGCAGCCTGGGGGAGGGAAGCATTTCTAACTATAGCTACACCTTC	CASSLGEGSISNYSYTF
many	NA	TRBV7-8	TRBJ2-1	TGTGCCAGCAGCGCCAGTCTAGGTCATGAGCAGTTCTTC	CASSASLGHEQFF
NA	TRBD1	TRBV9	TRBJ2-1	TGTGCCAGCAGCGCCCTGGGAGGCAGGGGGCTCCTTAACAATGAGCAGTTCTTC	CASSALGGRGLLNNEQFF
few	TRBD2	TRBV6-5	TRBJ2-3	TGTGCCAGCAGTTACTCAACGACTAGCGGGGGCACAGATACGCAGTATTTT	CASSYSTTSGGTDTQYF
NA	NA	TRBV6-5	TRBJ1-1	TGTGCCAGCAGGTCCGATTGGGTCACTGAAGCTTTCTTT	CASRSDWVTEAFF
once	NA	TRBV12-3/TRBV12-4	TRBJ1-6	TGTGCCAGCAGAGGACAGAAGGATTCACCCCTCCACTTT	CASRGQKDSPLHF
many	TRBD1	TRBV6-2/TRBV6-3	TRBJ1-1	TGTGCCAGCAGCCGGACAGGGGGCACTGAAGCTTTCTTT	CASSRTGGTEAFF
many	NA	TRBV12-3/TRBV12-4	TRBJ1-3	TGTGCCAGCAGTTTAGTGCGGACATCTGGAAACACCATATATTTT	CASSLVRTSGNTIYF
NA	TRBD1	TRBV20-1	TRBJ1-2	TGCAGTGCTAGAGATAGGACAGGTGCCGGGGATGGCTACACCTTC	CSARDRTGAGDGYTF
NA	NA	TRBV28	TRBJ1-1	TGTGCCAGCAGTTGGCCATCAGTATTCTCACCGAACACTGAAGCTTTCTTT	CASSWPSVFSPNTEAFF
few	TRBD2	TRBV7-9	TRBJ2-2	TGTGCCAGCAGCGTCGGACTAGTCAGAAACACCGGGGAGCTGTTTTTT	CASSVGLVRNTGELFF
NA	NA	TRBV25-1	TRBJ1-6	TGTGCCAGCAGTGATCGGGACTTTCAGTCACACCTCCACTTT	CASSDRDFQSHLHF
few	NA	TRBV29-1	TRBJ2-6	TGCAGCGTTGAAGGGGGGGCCAACGTCCTGACTTTC	CSVEGGANVLTF
few	TRBD1	TRBV19	TRBJ1-1	TGTGCCAGTAGTAAGAGACAGGGAAGCACTGAAGCTTTCTTT	CASSKRQGSTEAFF
many	TRBD2	TRBV7-8	TRBJ2-7	TGTGCCAGCAGCTTCGGACTAGCGAGCTCCTACGAGCAGTACTTC	CASSFGLASSYEQYF
few	NA	TRBV2	TRBJ1-2	TGTGCCAGCAGTGAGAGTAGGAGCCCTAACTATGGCTACACCTTC	CASSESRSPNYGYTF
few	TRBD2	TRBV10-3	TRBJ2-1	TGTGCCATCAATTCGAGCCCGAGGGAGGGCTACAATGAGCAGTTCTTC	CAINSSPREGYNEQFF
NA	NA	TRBV20-1	TRBJ1-5	TGCAGTGCGCCCTGGGGGGTAGGGCAGCCCCAGCATTTT	CSAPWGVGQPQHF
NA	NA	TRBV2	TRBJ2-7	TGTGCCAGCAGTGAAGCGCTTATCGACGAGCAGTACTTC	CASSEALIDEQYF
few	NA	TRBV7-9	TRBJ2-1	TGTGCCAGCAGCTTAACTGCTCATGAGCAGTTCTTC	CASSLTAHEQFF
NA	TRBD2	TRBV7-9	TRBJ2-5	TGTGCCAGCAGCTCGCCGACTAGCGGGGGCCGTTACCAAGAGACCCAGTACTTC	CASSSPTSGGRYQETQYF
NA	TRBD1	TRBV10-3	TRBJ2-7	TGTGCCATCAGTGAGCCCCTTAAGGGGGCGCCGTCCGAGCAGTACTTC	CAISEPLKGAPSEQYF
once	NA	TRBV6-6	TRBJ1-4	TGTGCCAGCAGTAACACCAAGGGTTTTACTAATGAAAAACTGTTTTTT	CASSNTKGFTNEKLFF
few	NA	TRBV29-1	TRBJ2-7	TGCAGCGTTGAAGATCGACGGGCGGACGGTCCCTACGAGCAGTACTTC	CSVEDRRADGPYEQYF
NA	NA	TRBV2	TRBJ2-1	TGTGCCAGCAGTGCCGGGACTCACTACAATGAGCAGTTCTTC	CASSAGTHYNEQFF
NA	NA	TRBV6-1	TRBJ2-3	TGTGCCAGCAGTCTCCGGGACTTCACAGATACGCAGTATTTT	CASSLRDFTDTQYF
NA	TRBD1	TRBV28	TRBJ2-5	TGTGCCAGCAGTTTACCCGGGACAGGGGTTATGCAAGAGACCCAGTACTTC	CASSLPGTGVMQETQYF
NA	TRBD1	TRBV6-5	TRBJ2-7	TGTGCCAGCAGTTCAACAACCGGGACAGGAGCCTACGAGCAGTACTTC	CASSSTTGTGAYEQYF
NA	TRBD1	TRBV5-1	TRBJ1-1	TGCGCCAGCAGCTTGGCCAAGGAGGGGGCCTTGGGCACTGAAGCTTTCTTT	CASSLAKEGALGTEAFF
few	NA	TRBV7-3	TRBJ1-1	TGTGCCAGCAGCTTAACGATCCGGGAAGCAGCTTTCTTT	CASSLTIREAAFF